This TCR beta chain originates from a study of OX40 agonist ivuxolimab in advanced cancers. In terms of the full investigation: Ivuxolimab, which targeted the costimulatory receptor OX40 (CD134), was an agonistic, fully human IgG2 monoclonal antibody. The monotherapy dose-escalation portion (N ≈ 57 patients) of the phase I ivuxolimab trial is reported in the paper. In the dose-escalation cohort, approximately 82% of patients were male, and the mean age was approximately 60 years with a range of roughly 23 to 79. Peripheral TCRbeta sequencing aimed to test whether ivuxolimab altered TCR sequence diversity and caused clonal T-cell expansion. Intravenous ivuxolimab was administered to patients every 2 weeks at six dose levels: 0.01, 0.1, 0.3, 1.5, 3 and 10 mg/kg. Of the approximately 53 patients in dose escalation, some 19 had hepatocellular carcinoma, around 15 had melanoma, 9 had renal cell carcinoma and 9 had head and neck cancer. Partial responses were achieved by three dose-escalation patients, of whom one had hepatocellular carcinoma and two had cutaneous melanoma. Patients were allowed to have had prior anti-PD-1, anti-PD-L1 or anti-CTLA-4 therapy, and around 40% of the dose-escalation patients had previously received checkpoint inhibitors.

The trial excluded patients who had a history of autoimmune disease or were on systemic immunosuppression. In every dose cohort, peripheral blood was drawn for TCR sequencing at baseline, cycle 4 day 1, and cycle 7 day 1. Samples were obtained from an open-label, multicenter, first-in-human phase I dose-escalation trial of ivuxolimab. The trial enrolled adults with locally advanced or metastatic head and neck squamous cell, hepatocellular, melanoma or renal cell carcinoma. CD4+ and CD8+ T cells were sorted separately from peripheral blood before TCR sequencing. A remark on this clone: Which antigen it targets is not known. It has no much larger one-base neighbor in the sample; base qualities were not kept.

CDR1 and CDR2, per the germline V gene, are SNHLY and FYNNEI. There are 13 amino acids in the CDR3, from cysteine to phenylalanine inclusive. Solely the CDR3 DNA is kept, with 39 bases framed from the first base. V drops 6 bases and J drops 0 bases, leaving 8 bases in between. Genomic DNA was isolated from the sorted cells so that the TCRbeta CDR3 region could be sequenced. The immunoSEQ Assay was used for sequencing of TCRbeta CDR3 regions. TCRdb carries this immuneACCESS record with in-frame sequences only. Its versions omit some clonotypes, under half of them owing to an unresolved V gene in the studies checked, with the rest unexplained. The sample contains roughly 79,000 clones, 70% to 90% of them found a single time. Roughly 17% of the sample belongs to the ten largest clones. Broader findings and caveats from the paper: Low levels of normalized T-cell clonal expansion were also shown by some nonresponding patients. In the 0.1-3.0 mg/kg groups, partial responders were among the patients with the lowest normalized peripheral clonal expansion, particularly in CD8+ T cells. At doses of 0.1 to 3.0 mg/kg, clonal expansion of both CD4+ and CD8+ blood T cells was observed from baseline to week 6. After ivuxolimab, more expanded clones were found on average in CD8+ T cells than in CD4+ T cells. Antigen specificity was not determined for the clonally expanded peripheral T cells.

This sample comprised CD4+ or CD8+ T cells sorted from blood, obtained in a trial of the OX40 agonist ivuxolimab. The rearrangement combines TRBV2 with TRBJ1-1, with no confidently assigned D gene. This sequence originates from an adult with an advanced solid tumor such as melanoma, head and neck, liver or kidney cancer. The CDR3 loop reads CASRNNMNTEAFF. The DNA sequence reads TGTGCCAGCAGAAACAACATGAACACTGAAGCTTTCTTT.